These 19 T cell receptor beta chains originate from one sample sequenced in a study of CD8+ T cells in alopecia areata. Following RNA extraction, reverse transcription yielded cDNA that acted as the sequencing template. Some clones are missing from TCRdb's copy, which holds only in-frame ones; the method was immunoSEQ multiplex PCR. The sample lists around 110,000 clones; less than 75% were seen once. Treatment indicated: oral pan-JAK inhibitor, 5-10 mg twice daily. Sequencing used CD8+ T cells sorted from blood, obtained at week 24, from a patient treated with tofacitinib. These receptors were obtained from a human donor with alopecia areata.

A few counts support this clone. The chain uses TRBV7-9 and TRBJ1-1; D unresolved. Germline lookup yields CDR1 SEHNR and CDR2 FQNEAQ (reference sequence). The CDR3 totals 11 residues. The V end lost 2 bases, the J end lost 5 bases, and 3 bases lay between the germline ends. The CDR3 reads CASSLTTEAFF. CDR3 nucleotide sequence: TGTGCCAGCAGCTTAACAACTGAAGCTTTCTTT.

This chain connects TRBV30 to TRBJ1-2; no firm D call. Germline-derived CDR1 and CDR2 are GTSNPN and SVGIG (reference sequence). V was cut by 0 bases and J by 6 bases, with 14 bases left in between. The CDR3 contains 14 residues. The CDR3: CAWSVGRMRNGYTF. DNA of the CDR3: TGTGCCTGGAGTGTAGGGCGGATGAGGAATGGCTACACCTTC.

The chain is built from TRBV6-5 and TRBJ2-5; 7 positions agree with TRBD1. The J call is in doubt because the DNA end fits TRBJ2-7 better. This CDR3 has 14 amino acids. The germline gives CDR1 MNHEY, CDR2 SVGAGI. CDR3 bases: TGTGCCAGCAGTGAGGCAGACAGGGTGGACGAGCAGTACTTC. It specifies CASSEADRVDEQYF.

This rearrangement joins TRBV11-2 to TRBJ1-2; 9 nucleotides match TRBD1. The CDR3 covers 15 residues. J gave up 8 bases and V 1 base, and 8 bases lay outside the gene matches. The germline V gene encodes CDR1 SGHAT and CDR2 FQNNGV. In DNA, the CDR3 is TGTGCCAGCAGCTTAGTGACAGGGGGGCTTGGCGGCTACACCTTC. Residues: CASSLVTGGLGGYTF. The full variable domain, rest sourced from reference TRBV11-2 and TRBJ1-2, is EAGVAQSPRYKIIEKRQSVAFWCNPISGHATLYWYQQILGQGPKLLIQFQNNGVVDDSQLPKDRFSAERLKGVDSTLKIQPAKLEDSAVYLCASSLVTGGLGGYTFGSGTRLTVV.

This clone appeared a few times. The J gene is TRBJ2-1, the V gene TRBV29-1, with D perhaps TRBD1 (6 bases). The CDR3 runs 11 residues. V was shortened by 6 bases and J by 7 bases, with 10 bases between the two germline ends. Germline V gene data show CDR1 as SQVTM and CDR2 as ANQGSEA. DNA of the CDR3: TGCAGCGTACAGGGTGAGAATGAGCAGTTCTTC. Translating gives CSVQGENEQFF.

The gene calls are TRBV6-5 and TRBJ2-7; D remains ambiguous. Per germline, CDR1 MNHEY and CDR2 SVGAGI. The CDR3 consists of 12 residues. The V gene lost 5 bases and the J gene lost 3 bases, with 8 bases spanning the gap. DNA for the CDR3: TGTGCCAGCAGTCCTAACAACTACGAGCAGTACTTC. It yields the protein CASSPNNYEQYF.

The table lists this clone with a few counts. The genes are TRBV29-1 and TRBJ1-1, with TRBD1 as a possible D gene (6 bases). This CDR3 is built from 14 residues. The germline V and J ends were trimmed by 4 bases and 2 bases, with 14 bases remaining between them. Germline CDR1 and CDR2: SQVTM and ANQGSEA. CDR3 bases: TGCAGCGTTGTACAGGGTTTCCCTAACACTGAAGCTTTCTTT. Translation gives CSVVQGFPNTEAFF.

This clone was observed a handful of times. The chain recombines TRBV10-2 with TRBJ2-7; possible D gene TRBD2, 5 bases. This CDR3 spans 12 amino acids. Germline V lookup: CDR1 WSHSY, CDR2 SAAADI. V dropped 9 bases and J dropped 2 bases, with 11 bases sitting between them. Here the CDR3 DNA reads TGCGCCAGTGATCCGGGGACCTACGAGCAGTACTTC. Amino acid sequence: CASDPGTYEQYF.

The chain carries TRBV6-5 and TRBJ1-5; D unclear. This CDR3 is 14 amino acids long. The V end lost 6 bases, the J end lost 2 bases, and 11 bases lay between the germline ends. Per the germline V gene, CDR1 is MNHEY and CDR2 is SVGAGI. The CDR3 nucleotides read TGTGCCAGCAGCCCTATATCGGGCAATCAGCCCCAGCATTTT. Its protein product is CASSPISGNQPQHF.

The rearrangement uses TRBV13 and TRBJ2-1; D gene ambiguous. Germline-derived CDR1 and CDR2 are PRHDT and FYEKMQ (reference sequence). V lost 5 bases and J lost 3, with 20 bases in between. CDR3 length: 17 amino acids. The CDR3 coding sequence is TGTGCCAGCAGCCGCCCCGTGGTTACCCTAAACTACAATGAGCAGTTCTTC. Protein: CASSRPVVTLNYNEQFF. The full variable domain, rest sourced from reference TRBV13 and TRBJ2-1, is AAGVIQSPRHLIKEKRETATLKCYPIPRHDTVYWYQQGPGQDPQFLISFYEKMQSDKGSIPDRFSAQQFSDYHSELNMSSLELGDSALYFCASSRPVVTLNYNEQFFGPGTRLTVL.

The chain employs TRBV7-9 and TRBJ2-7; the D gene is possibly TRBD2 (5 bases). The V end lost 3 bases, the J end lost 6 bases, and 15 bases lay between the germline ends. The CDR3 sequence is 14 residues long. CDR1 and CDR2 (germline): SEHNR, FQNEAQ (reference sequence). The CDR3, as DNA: TGTGCCAGCAGCTTGTATACGGGGAGTGGCGAGCAGTACTTC. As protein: CASSLYTGSGEQYF.

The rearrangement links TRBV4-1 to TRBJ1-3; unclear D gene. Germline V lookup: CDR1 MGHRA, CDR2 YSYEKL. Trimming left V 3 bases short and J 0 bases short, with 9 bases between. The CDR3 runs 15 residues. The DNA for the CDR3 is TGCGCCAGCAGCCAGACCGCTAGCTCTGGAAACACCATATATTTT. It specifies CASSQTASSGNTIYF.

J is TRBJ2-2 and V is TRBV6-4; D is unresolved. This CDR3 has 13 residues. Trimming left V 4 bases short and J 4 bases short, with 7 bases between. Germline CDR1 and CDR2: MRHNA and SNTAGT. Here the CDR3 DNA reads TGTGCCAGCAGTGTCAAGGGCACCGGGGAGCTGTTTTTT. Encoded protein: CASSVKGTGELFF.

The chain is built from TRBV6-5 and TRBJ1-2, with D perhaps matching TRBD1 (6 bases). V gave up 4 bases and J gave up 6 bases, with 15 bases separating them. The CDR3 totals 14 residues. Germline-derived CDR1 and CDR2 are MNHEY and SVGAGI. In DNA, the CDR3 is TGTGCCAGCAGTTTCCCGGGGGCGAAGGATGGCTACACCTTC. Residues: CASSFPGAKDGYTF.

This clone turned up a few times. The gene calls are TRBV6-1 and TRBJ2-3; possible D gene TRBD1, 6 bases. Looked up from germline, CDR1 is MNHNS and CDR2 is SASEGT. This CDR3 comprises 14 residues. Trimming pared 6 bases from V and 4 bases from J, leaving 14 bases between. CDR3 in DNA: TGTGCCAGCAGCGTAGTTAGGGGGTCAGATACGCAGTATTTT. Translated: CASSVVRGSDTQYF.

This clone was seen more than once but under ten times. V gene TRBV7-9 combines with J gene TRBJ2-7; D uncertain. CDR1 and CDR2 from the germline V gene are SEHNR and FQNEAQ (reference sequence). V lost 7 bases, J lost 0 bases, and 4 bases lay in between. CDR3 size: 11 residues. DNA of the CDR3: TGTGCCAGCACTGACTCCTACGAGCAGTACTTC. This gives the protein CASTDSYEQYF.

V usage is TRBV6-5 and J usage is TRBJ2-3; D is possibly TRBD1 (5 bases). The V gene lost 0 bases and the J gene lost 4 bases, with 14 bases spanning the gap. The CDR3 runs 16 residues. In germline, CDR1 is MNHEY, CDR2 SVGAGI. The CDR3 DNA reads TGTGCCAGCAGTTACTCGGGGCAGGATCTCGCAGATACGCAGTATTTT. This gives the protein CASSYSGQDLADTQYF.

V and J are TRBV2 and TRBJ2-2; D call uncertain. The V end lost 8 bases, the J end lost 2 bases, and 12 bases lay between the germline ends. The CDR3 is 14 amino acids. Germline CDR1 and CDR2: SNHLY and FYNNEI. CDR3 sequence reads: CASREDFNTGELFF. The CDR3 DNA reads TGTGCCAGCCGCGAAGACTTTAACACCGGGGAGCTGTTTTTT.

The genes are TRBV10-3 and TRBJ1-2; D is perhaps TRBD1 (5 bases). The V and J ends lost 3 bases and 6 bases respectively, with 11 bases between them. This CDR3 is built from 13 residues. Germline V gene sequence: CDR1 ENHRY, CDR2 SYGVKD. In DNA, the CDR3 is TGTGCCATCAGTGATGGTGGGGGGAATGGCTACACCTTC. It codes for CAISDGGGNGYTF.